This TCR beta chain was documented in a study of graft-versus-host responses after intestinal transplantation (dated by TCRdb to the early 2020s). Some background on the complete study: Multivisceral, liver-intestinal, or isolated intestinal transplants were received by the recipients. Alloreactive clones were identified by sequencing pre-transplant mixed lymphocyte reaction products and comparing these products with unstimulated pre-transplant donor and recipient T cells. Rather than being sequenced by the commercial service, samples from three later patients were sequenced in-house on an Illumina MiSeq and processed with MiXCR. Donor T cell macrochimerism was defined as a peak of at least 4% donor T cells among recipient peripheral blood mononuclear cells. All recipients received anti-thymocyte globulin induction followed by maintenance tacrolimus and steroids for roughly three years. Of the roughly 26 intestinal transplant recipients enrolled in the cohort, one of whom was a retransplant, a few patients without pretransplant specimens were excluded. After intestinal transplantation, graft-versus-host and host-versus-graft alloreactive T cell clones were followed in the graft, circulation and bone marrow using bulk TCR-beta CDR3 sequencing. General findings and caveats noted by the study authors: In the allografts of patients with donor T cell macrochimerism, GvH to HvG T cell clonal ratios were high. Early after transplant, peak levels of circulating GvH clones were found to be associated with declines in HvG clones. GvH clones were detected in recipient bone marrow, and some of these GvH clones were observed earlier in ileal mucosa or blood, consistent with an intestinal mucosal origin. Conclusions were limited by the relatively low number and heterogeneity of intestinal transplant patients.

The library was obtained by the immunoSEQ multiplex PCR assay. For most patients, genomic DNA was isolated with the Qiagen DNeasy Blood and Tissue Kit and shipped frozen to Adaptive Biotechnologies for TCR sequencing. Adaptive Biotechnologies carried out high-throughput TCR-beta CDR3 sequencing of genomic DNA for most patients. The published analysis was carried out like this. TCR sequencing data were retrieved from Adaptive's ImmunoSEQ software for 15 to 20 patients, whereas three other patients were processed with MiXCR and VDJtools. To correct CD4 versus CD8 sorting errors, sequences present in both subsets at a frequency ratio below 5:1 were removed. CDR3 nucleotide sequences shared between donor and recipient were removed because the origin of such sequences could not be assigned. To count as alloreactive, a clone needed at least 2-fold expansion over unstimulated cells and a minimum CFSE-low frequency of 0.002% (template counts) or 0.001% (read counts). Mappable clones were those detected in sequenced pre-transplant spleen, lymph node, or MLR CFSE-low populations of the donor or recipient. The cumulative frequency of alloreactive clones was calculated as a percentage of all sequences, weighted by copy number. TCRdb holds this immuneACCESS table with in-frame rearrangements only. Some clones are missing; in checked studies, unresolved V genes explain under half, and the rest has no known cause. The DNA was the basis for D and trimming; V, J and clone size are from that table. For this sample there are approximately 86,000 clones; roughly 91% appear just once. The ten largest account for more than 0.075% of the sample.

Including cysteine and phenylalanine, the CDR3 has 17 amino acids. Just CDR3 DNA is preserved here, 51 bases in frame from base 1. Germline trimming amounts to 1 base on V and 6 bases on J, with 14 as the count of junction bases outside the gene matches. CDR1 and CDR2 are read off the germline V gene as SGHVS and FQNEAQ. Interpreted using the paper, the time point label stands for: cells obtained before transplantation from donor or recipient. CD3+CD4+ and CD3+CD8+ populations were FACS-sorted from unstimulated pre-transplant donor and recipient cells taken from spleen or lymph nodes. This clone came up once. What antigen it recognizes has not been identified. Per-base qualities were not stored, and no clone one base away is much larger.

The sequence derives from a human donor who received an intestinal transplant. This specimen consisted of unstimulated CD4+ T cells sorted from spleen or lymph node cells, obtained before intestinal transplant. The chain is assembled from TRBV7-8 and TRBJ2-7, with TRBD2 identical over 8 junction bases. The CDR3 region reads CASSLVAGGLLSGEQYF. The bases read TGTGCCAGCAGCTTAGTCGCGGGGGGCCTCCTTTCGGGCGAGCAGTACTTC.